This TCR beta chain stems from a study of blood T cell repertoires in COVID-19. CDR1 and CDR2 from the germline V gene are SGHDT and YYEEEE. Trimming at V came to 1 base and at J to 2 bases, leaving 5 bases not matched to a gene. The CDR3 is 16 amino acids. In its sample, this clone was seen a few times. The repertoire was sequenced with immunoSEQ multiplex PCR; TCRdb's copy has only in-frame clones and lacks some. The table lists about 63,000 clones, 81% of them singletons, with over 25% in the top ten. What was sequenced was peripheral blood. The sequence was collected from a man aged 55 to 70 with COVID-19, enrolled during active disease. The chain uses TRBV5-6 and TRBJ1-5; 8 nucleotides match TRBD1. CDR3 residues: CASSLYAGGRNQPQHF. DNA for the CDR3: TGTGCCAGCAGCTTGTACGCAGGGGGCCGCAATCAGCCCCAGCATTTT.